This TCR beta chain was obtained from a study of CD8 T cells in Susac syndrome (dated by TCRdb to the late 2010s). Background for the entire study: Whether CD8+ T cell activation and differentiation in Susac syndrome was antigen driven was tested using repertoire sequencing. The clonality of the CD8+ T cell repertoire was compared across approximately eleven healthy donors, about 14 Susac syndrome patients and under 18 multiple sclerosis patients.

Peripheral blood CD8+ and CD4+ T cells from healthy donors, Susac syndrome patients and multiple sclerosis patients were profiled by high-throughput TCR beta sequencing. The healthy donors served as controls matched for age and sex. Bulk CD8+ and CD4+ T cells were purified magnetically by negative isolation, whereas CD8+ TEMRA cells were enriched by FACS. Blood was collected in EDTA tubes and processed within 24 hours, with PBMCs isolated through density gradient centrifugation. PBMCs destined for TCR sequencing were cryopreserved in liquid nitrogen and later thawed in a 37 °C water bath. A purity of at least 90% was achieved for sorted or isolated CD4+, CD8+ and CD8+ TEMRA cells. RNA was extracted with the RNeasy kit and about 0.45 to 1 ug was reverse transcribed using random hexamers. The immunoSEQ multiplex PCR assay, covering 54 Vbeta and 13 Jbeta segments, was used to amplify TCR beta CDR3 regions. Bias from PCR amplification was corrected by using a synthetic template baseline for primer optimization and for computational correction. Under the source paper's analysis protocol: Only productive sequences were kept, with reads annotated to V, D and J genes according to IMGT and analyzed in immunoSEQ Analyzer. Clonality was computed as one minus Shannon entropy normalized by log2 of the number of productive unique sequences. For each patient and control, public and private clones were evaluated within the 100 most prevalent clones. Clones were defined as Susac-specific if absent from the healthy and MS cohorts, from approximately 1,100 published viral clones and from other ImmuneACCESS disease sequences. TCRdb reran the public reads through fastp at Q25 and MiXCR, keeping productive beta chains. CDR3 protein duplicates are merged, each entry listing the most common genes and DNA. These V and J calls originate from TCRdb's pipeline instead of the authors' own analysis. The sample table contains 80,000 or so distinct CDR3 sequences; only one count was recorded for 94% of them. The biggest ten clones account for roughly 0.24% of the sample.

With regard to this clonotype: No cognate antigen has been identified for it. Base quality data are lacking; no much larger clone is found one base away.

Trimming takes 4 bases off V and 4 bases off J; junction bases not matched to a gene: 3. The germline V gene supplies CDR1 KGHDR and CDR2 SFDVKD. The CDR3 runs 14 amino acids, cysteine and phenylalanine included. This entry keeps only the CDR3 DNA: 42 bases, framed from base 1. The paper as a whole reports these results and caveats: The study acknowledged that relatively few individuals were included in the TCR sequencing and HLA analysis.

This sequence originates from a human donor in good health. The sample was CD8+ T cells from PBMCs. Rearrangement joined TRBV24-1 to TRBJ1-5; 7 junctional bases match TRBD1. The CDR3: CATSEGDSNQPQHF. The DNA sequence reads TGTGCCACCAGTGAGGGGGACAGTAATCAGCCCCAGCATTTT.